Given below is one TCR beta chain in context. This entry comes from a study of blood T cell repertoires in COVID-19. Study as a whole: Researchers got acute and convalescent COVID-19 samples from the United States, Italy and Spain. From T cells, B-cell-depleted T cells, or PBMCs came the material, which was cDNA or gDNA.

With 1 base removed from V and 3 bases from J, the gap between germline ends came to 14 bases. Germline V gene data show CDR1 as MGHRA and CDR2 as YSYEKL. This CDR3 contains 16 residues. Assay: immunoSEQ multiplex PCR; the TCRdb copy retains only in-frame clones and omits some. The sample carries over 200,000 clones, approximately 90% recorded once. Followed over time, Seattle patients had been enrolled while infection was active. The receptor was isolated from a man over 45 with COVID-19, enrolled during active disease. Sequenced sample: peripheral blood. This chain connects TRBV4-1 to TRBJ2-3; D is possibly TRBD2 (5 bases). The CDR3 coding sequence is TGCGCCAGCAGCCAAGTTCTGAGGGCCCCTACAGATACGCAGTATTTT. Translated, it gives CASSQVLRAPTDTQYF.